A selection of T cell receptor beta chains follows, all from one sample in a study of T cell repertoires in cytomegalovirus infection. TCRdb redid the calling of the reads with MiXCR, one entry per CDR3 protein. The table records around 450,000 distinct CDR3 sequences, roughly 12% of them present only once. Sequencing input: PBMCs. Receptor source: a human donor in good health (CMV status not recorded). Some clones in this sample may be carry-over from other donors' samples. Both conserved end residues are part of each CDR3. A D gene is named only where the DNA matches it firmly. Some rows mark clone size as missing; the rest say once, few, many or name a class of expanded clone.

clone_size	v_call	j_call	d_call	cdr3_nt	cdr3_aa
NA	TRBV29-1	TRBJ2-5	TRBD2	TGCAGCGTTGGAAGTAGTCCGGGCCGGGGGGGAGAGACCCAGTACTTC	CSVGSSPGRGGETQYF
many	TRBV6-5	TRBJ2-1	NA	TGTGCCAGCAGCCGCGCGGGCTATGAGCAGTTCTTC	CASSRAGYEQFF
many	TRBV12-3/TRBV12-4	TRBJ2-1	TRBD2	TGTGCCAGCAGTCCAGGACTAGATTGGTCCTACAATGAGCAGTTCTTC	CASSPGLDWSYNEQFF
many	TRBV7-6	TRBJ1-6	NA	TGTGCCAGCAGCCGATCCGGGGGGCAGGGTTCACCCCTCCACTTT	CASSRSGGQGSPLHF
few	TRBV3-1	TRBJ2-1	TRBD1	TGTGCCAGCAGTCTTGGACAGGGCCATGAGCAGTTCTTC	CASSLGQGHEQFF
many	TRBV7-9	TRBJ1-2	NA	TGTGCCAGCAGCTTAGGGGACATGGCGGGGCCTGGTGGCTACACCTTC	CASSLGDMAGPGGYTF
few	TRBV3-1	TRBJ2-5	NA	TGTGCCAGCAGCCAAAGTCGGAGCGCGGGGACCCAGTACTTC	CASSQSRSAGTQYF
many	TRBV19	TRBJ1-2	NA	TGTGCCAGCGAGGCAGGGTCCTCATCCCTACGAGGCTACACCTTC	CASEAGSSSLRGYTF
many	TRBV6-1	TRBJ2-7	NA	TGTGCCAGCAGTGAAGCGCTGCGGAGTCCCTACGAGCAGTACTTC	CASSEALRSPYEQYF
many	TRBV6-1	TRBJ2-5	TRBD2	TGTGCCAGCAGTGAAGCTGGGAGCGGGAGCTCTGAGACCCAGTACTTC	CASSEAGSGSSETQYF
few	TRBV7-9	TRBJ1-3	NA	TGTGCCAGCAGCCCTTATTCAGGGGTCGGGGGAAACACCATATATTTT	CASSPYSGVGGNTIYF
few	TRBV5-1	TRBJ2-5	TRBD2	TGCGCCAGCAAGACTAGCGGGAGGAGAGAGACCCAGTACTTC	CASKTSGRRETQYF
NA	TRBV20-1	TRBJ2-5	NA	TGCAGTCCTAGAGTTAGTTCCAGTCTGCACCAAGAGACCCAGTACTTC	CSPRVSSSLHQETQYF
NA	TRBV7-2	TRBJ2-3	NA	TGTGTCAGCAGCACATGGACCAGCCCTACTAATCCAGACACGCAGTATTTT	CVSSTWTSPTNPDTQYF
many	TRBV7-3	TRBJ1-1	TRBD1	TGTGCCAGCAGCACCACTGGACAGGGGAACACTGAAGCTTTCTTT	CASSTTGQGNTEAFF
few	TRBV20-1	TRBJ1-2	NA	TGCAGTGCTAGAGATGAAGGCCTCGGAGGCTACACCTTC	CSARDEGLGGYTF
many	TRBV5-1	TRBJ2-1	NA	TGTGCCAGCAGCTTAGGCGGGAACTCCTACAATGAGCAGTTCTTC	CASSLGGNSYNEQFF
many	TRBV7-6	TRBJ1-5	TRBD1	TGTGCCAGCAGCCAGTGGACAGGGTCGGTTCAGCCCCAGCATTTT	CASSQWTGSVQPQHF
few	TRBV7-3	TRBJ2-2	NA	TGTGCCAGCAGCTTAACGGAGTCTGGACCCAACACCGGGGAGCTGTTTTTT	CASSLTESGPNTGELFF
many	TRBV29-1	TRBJ2-1	NA	TGCAGCGTGGCGACAGAGGTGGGTTACAATGAGCAGTTCTTC	CSVATEVGYNEQFF
many	TRBV7-2	TRBJ1-5	NA	TGTGCCAGCAGCCTAATGACCCATCAGCCCCAGCATTTT	CASSLMTHQPQHF
many	TRBV12-3/TRBV12-4	TRBJ2-1	TRBD2	TGTGCCAGCAGTTCTAGCGGGAGGAGCTCCTACAATGAGCAGTTCTTC	CASSSSGRSSYNEQFF
NA	TRBV5-1	TRBJ1-5	NA	TGCGCCAGCAGCCTACACGGTCTCCGACAGTACAATCAGCCCCAGCATTTT	CASSLHGLRQYNQPQHF
many	TRBV29-1	TRBJ2-6	NA	TGCAGCGTGTCCCCTGGGGCCAACGTCCTGACTTTC	CSVSPGANVLTF
few	TRBV4-1	TRBJ2-3	NA	TGCGCCAGCAGCCAGGTCGCGGATACGCAGTATTTT	CASSQVADTQYF
NA	TRBV10-3	TRBJ1-2	NA	TGTGCCATCAGGAGAGACGCGGACTATGGCTACACCTTC	CAIRRDADYGYTF
NA	TRBV12-5	TRBJ1-1	NA	TGTGCTAGTGGTTTGGCCCCCAGCACTGAAGCTTTCTTT	CASGLAPSTEAFF
many	TRBV7-9	TRBJ2-5	NA	TGTGCCAGCCAGCCCGGACGGGAGACCCAGTACTTC	CASQPGRETQYF
many	TRBV7-9	TRBJ1-5	NA	TGTGCCAGCAGCTTGACCGAGGGGCCCAATCAGCCCCAGCATTTT	CASSLTEGPNQPQHF
many	TRBV15	TRBJ2-7	TRBD2	TGTGCCACCAGCAGAGATCGGGGCGGGAGCTCCTACGAGCAGTACTTC	CATSRDRGGSSYEQYF
few	TRBV6-5	TRBJ1-4	NA	TGTGCCAGCAGTTCGCAGGGAGACGATAATGAAAAACTGTTTTTT	CASSSQGDDNEKLFF
many	TRBV30	TRBJ2-1	TRBD2	TGTGCCTGGACTAGCGGGAGAAGAACCTACAATGAGCAGTTCTTC	CAWTSGRRTYNEQFF
NA	TRBV6-8	TRBJ1-2	NA	TGTGCCAGCTTAGGGGGAACTGACTATGGCTACACCTTC	CASLGGTDYGYTF
few	TRBV12-3/TRBV12-4	TRBJ1-1	NA	TGTGCCAGCAGTTTAGAGGCTGCCGTTAACACTGAAGCTTTCTTT	CASSLEAAVNTEAFF
many	TRBV25-1	TRBJ1-1	NA	TGTGCCACCCGCCGACCGGGAGACACTGAAGCTTTCTTT	CATRRPGDTEAFF
NA	TRBV3-1	TRBJ1-5	NA	TGTGCCAGCAGCCAGGCGGGGGGCGGTCAGCCCCAGCATTTT	CASSQAGGGQPQHF
many	TRBV7-9	TRBJ1-1	TRBD1	TGTGCCAGCAGCTTAGCCGACAGGGCCAGGACTGAAGCTTTCTTT	CASSLADRARTEAFF
once	TRBV9	TRBJ2-7	TRBD2	TGTGCCAGCAGCGTAACGGGAGGAAGAACAACCTACGAGCAGTACTTC	CASSVTGGRTTYEQYF
many	TRBV6-1	TRBJ2-3	TRBD1	TGTGCCAGCACCGAGAAAGGGGGCAATACAGATACGCAGTATTTT	CASTEKGGNTDTQYF
many	TRBV29-1	TRBJ2-1	NA	TGCAGCGGGTTGATCGCCACCGAACAGTTCTTC	CSGLIATEQFF
many	TRBV12-3/TRBV12-4	TRBJ1-1	NA	TGTGCCAGCAATTTGGGTACAGGAAATTTTGCTGAAGCTTTCTTT	CASNLGTGNFAEAFF
few	TRBV6-5	TRBJ1-5	TRBD1	TGTGCCAGCAGGACAGGGAGCAGCAATCAGCCCCAGCATTTT	CASRTGSSNQPQHF
NA	TRBV27	TRBJ1-1	NA	TGTGCCAGCAGTTTAAGGGGACGGAGGAACACTGAAGCTTTCTTT	CASSLRGRRNTEAFF
many	TRBV7-8	TRBJ1-2	TRBD1	TGTGCCAGCAGCTTAATTGAGGGGGCAGGAGGCTACACCTTC	CASSLIEGAGGYTF
many	TRBV2	TRBJ1-5	TRBD1	TGTGCCAGCAAGGGGACAGCCGAGAGTCAGCCCCAGCATTTT	CASKGTAESQPQHF